The subject of this entry is one T cell receptor (beta chain). Antigen: not known. Generated by immunoSEQ multiplex PCR, the TCRdb table keeps only in-frame clones and is missing some. This table has roughly 150,000 clones, approximately 90% appearing once. The data stem from a study of T cell responses to AZD1222 COVID-19 vaccine. Study conclusions and caveats: Regions 160-218 and 743-854 held dominance among vaccine-associated CD4 TCRs, which spanned spike. Repertoires in all cases were sampled only once the peak T cell response had passed. Only five to seven individuals given AZD1222 were seropositive at baseline. White British ancestry dominated among donors, who included more females, and clonal diversity was possibly underestimated.

The CDR3 has 16 residues. The V gene end was trimmed by 4 bases and the J gene end by 6 bases; junction bases not matched to a gene: 10. CDR1 and CDR2 from the germline V gene are LGHNA and YSLEER. The gene calls are TRBV4-3 and TRBJ2-2; TRBD1 aligns across 8 bases. This clonotype was sampled from an adult in good health. The material was peripheral blood, obtained on day 0 of AZD1222 vaccination. The CDR3 coding sequence is TGCGCCAGCAGCCCTGGACAGGGCGAGGAGGCCGGGGAGCTGTTTTTT. It specifies CASSPGQGEEAGELFF.